The 17 T cell receptor beta chains presented below share a single source sample, sequenced in a study of metastatic and nonmetastatic thyroid tumors. Nobody among the patients had been given any treatment before thyroid surgery. TCRdb reprocessed the PCR reads via MiXCR. The sample has roughly 22,000 clones, about a third seen once. The sample taken for sequencing was blood. These TCRs come from a male donor with papillary thyroid cancer or a benign thyroid nodule (not recorded which). Some clones in this sample may be carry-over from other donors' samples.

This clone was found many times. Lacking the conserved final phenylalanine or tryptophan, this CDR3 likely reflects a read error. This rearrangement joins TRBV20-1 to TRBJ2-1, with D perhaps matching TRBD1 or TRBD2 (5 bases each). CDR1 and CDR2 (germline): DFQATT, SNEGSKA (reference sequence). This CDR3 is built from 14 residues. Trimming pared 0 bases from V and 4 bases from J, leaving 10 bases between. The CDR3 spells CSARESGAYNEQFV. CDR3 nucleotides: TGCAGTGCTAGAGAGTCCGGGGCGTACAATGAGCAGTTCGTC.

This clone has a count of ten or more. The CDR3 DNA reads TGTGCCAGCACTCACTACCAGGGGACGTATTTGGCCGGGGAGCTGTTTTTT. This translates into CASTHYQGTYLAGELFF. The rearrangement links TRBV27 to TRBJ2-2; tentative D call: TRBD1 (6 bases). The V gene lost 7 bases and the J gene lost 6 bases, with 24 bases spanning the gap. The CDR3 is 17 residues long. Germline V CDR1 and CDR2: MNHEY, SMNVEV (reference sequence).

At least ten counts were recorded for this clone. The chain carries TRBV29-1 and TRBJ1-2; 7 positions agree with TRBD1. Per germline, CDR1 SQVTM and CDR2 ANQGSEA. The CDR3 is 15 amino acids. V gave up 3 bases and J gave up 3 bases; unmatched junction bases: 10. The CDR3 loop reads CSVEDPGQPYYGYTF. CDR3 in DNA: TGCAGCGTTGAGGATCCGGGACAGCCGTACTATGGCTACACCTTC.

Judged by abundance, this clone is medium-sized. The chain links TRBV20-1 to TRBJ1-1; 9 bases are a match to TRBD1. V trimming: 5 bases; J trimming: 0 bases; junction bases outside the gene matches: 10. Germline loops: CDR1 DFQATT, CDR2 SNEGSKA (reference sequence). This CDR3 has 16 amino acids. For the CDR3, the DNA is TGCAGTGCTCCCGTCCCGGGACAGGGACTGAACACTGAAGCTTTCTTT. Protein product: CSAPVPGQGLNTEAFF.

This clone has only a few counts. This chain links TRBV25-1 with TRBJ1-1; D uncertain. Per germline, CDR1 MGHDK and CDR2 SYGVNS. The CDR3 contains 12 residues. Trimming pared 7 bases from V and 5 bases from J, leaving 11 bases between. The CDR3 DNA reads TGTGCCAGCAAAGGTATGACGACTGAAGCTTTCTTT. As protein: CASKGMTTEAFF.

This clone was recorded a few times. This chain links TRBV24-1 with TRBJ2-5, with 7 bases that match TRBD2. The CDR3 runs to 13 residues. CDR1 is KGHDR and CDR2 is SFDVKD in the germline V gene. Trimming removed 2 bases from V and 4 bases from J; junction bases left unmatched: 0. The DNA of the CDR3 is TGTGCCACCAGTGATTCGGGGGGAGAGACCCAGTACTTC. Its translation: CATSDSGGETQYF.

The chain combines TRBV7-2 with TRBJ2-5; D might be TRBD2 (5 bases). V shed 4 bases and J shed 5 bases, with 11 bases lying between them. This CDR3 has 13 amino acids. CDR1 is SGHTA, CDR2 FQGNSA, per germline. CDR3 region: CASSSRTGETQYF. The CDR3 DNA sequence: TGTGCCAGCAGCTCGCGGACTGGGGAGACCCAGTACTTC.

This clone was seen many times. A much larger clone lies one base from this, so it may be a read error. This chain connects TRBV28 to TRBJ1-1; 7 positions match TRBD1. CDR3 length: 13 residues. Germline loops: CDR1 MDHEN, CDR2 SYDVKM. Trimming removed 8 bases from V and 7 bases from J; junction bases left unmatched: 10. CDR3 DNA: TGTGCCAGCCGCCGGCAGGGGGTCATTGAAGCTTTCTTT. Amino acid sequence: CASRRQGVIEAFF. The full variable domain, completed using reference TRBV28 and TRBJ1-1, is DVKVTQSSRYLVKRTGEKVFLECVQDMDHENMFWYRQDPGLGLRLIYFSYDVKMKEKGDIPEGYSVSREKKERFSLILESASTNQTSMYLCASRRQGVIEAFFGQGTRLTVV.

This clone is labeled as medium-sized. The V gene is TRBV28, the J gene TRBJ1-6; weak D call: TRBD1 (6 bases). V shed 8 bases and J shed 9 bases, with 14 bases lying between them. The CDR3 runs to 13 residues. Germline V gene data show CDR1 as MDHEN and CDR2 as SYDVKM. CDR3 coding DNA: TGTGCCAGCTACCGGGACATCCCTTCACCCCTCCACTTT. This gives the protein CASYRDIPSPLHF. Together with reference TRBV28 and TRBJ1-6, the CDR3 gives the full variable domain: DVKVTQSSRYLVKRTGEKVFLECVQDMDHENMFWYRQDPGLGLRLIYFSYDVKMKEKGDIPEGYSVSREKKERFSLILESASTNQTSMYLCASYRDIPSPLHFGNGTRLTVT.

This clone was seen a single time. J is TRBJ2-2 and V is TRBV9; 8 nucleotides align to TRBD2. Unmatched junction bases numbered 2, after V lost 0 bases and J lost 7 bases. The CDR3 spans 14 residues. Germline values: CDR1 SGDLS, CDR2 YYNGEE. In DNA form, the CDR3 reads TGTGCCAGCAGCGTAGTTAGCGGGGTCGGGGAGCTGTTTTTT. It yields the protein CASSVVSGVGELFF.

CDR3 sequence: CASSLDPAGTEAFF. CDR3 bases: TGTGCCAGCAGCTTGGACCCCGCGGGCACTGAAGCTTTCTTT. J is TRBJ1-1 and V is TRBV5-5; D gene unclear. V gave up 0 bases and J gave up 4 bases, with 10 bases separating them. The CDR3 loop spans 14 amino acids. CDR1 is SGHKS, CDR2 YYEKEE, per germline (reference sequence).

This clone was seen many times. The identical CDR3 is also encoded by other nucleotide sequences in the sample. CDR3: CAIRGMRGLSTDTQYF. CDR3 coding DNA: TGTGCCATCAGAGGTATGCGGGGGCTTAGCACAGATACGCAGTATTTT. The chain joins TRBV10-3 to TRBJ2-3; tentative D call: TRBD2 (7 bases). Germline V CDR1 and CDR2: ENHRY, SYGVKD. The CDR3 covers 16 residues. Trimming took off 6 bases at V and 0 bases at J, with 16 bases between the two ends.

J is TRBJ2-7 and V is TRBV6-1; TRBD1 agrees at 8 bases. The CDR3 length is 13 residues. The germline V gene has CDR1 MNHNS and CDR2 SASEGT. The junction had 4 bases not matched to a gene; V was cut back by 7 bases and J by 2 bases. The CDR3 loop is CASTQTGAYEQYF. In DNA, the CDR3 is TGTGCCAGCACCCAGACAGGGGCCTACGAGCAGTACTTC.

On this clone itself: One junction end disagrees with the germline gene, perhaps due to a read error. The chain recombines TRBV4-1 with TRBJ1-1, with D possibly matching TRBD1 (5 bases). Per the germline V gene, CDR1 is MGHRA and CDR2 is YSYEKL. CDR3 length equals 12 residues. CDR3 in amino acids: CANSQGMSEAFF. In nucleotides, the CDR3 is TGCGCCAACAGCCAGGGAATGTCAGAAGCTTTCTTT.

The CDR3 coding sequence is TGCAGTGCTCTAAGGGCACTAGGGAACTACGAGCAGTACTTC. This translates into CSALRALGNYEQYF. The chain combines TRBV20-1 with TRBJ2-7; TRBD2 might be the D (5 bases). This CDR3 is built from 14 residues. The germline V gene has CDR1 DFQATT and CDR2 SNEGSKA (reference sequence). V lost 5 bases to trimming and J lost 3 bases, with 17 bases between them.

The V and J genes are TRBV5-1 and TRBJ2-3; no definite D call. This CDR3 region has 14 residues. The V end lost 0 bases, the J end lost 1 base, and 6 bases lay between the germline ends. Per the germline V gene, CDR1 is SGHRS and CDR2 is YFSETQ. The CDR3 region is CASSLVSGTDTQYF. In nucleotides, the CDR3 is TGCGCCAGCAGCTTGGTGTCGGGCACAGATACGCAGTATTTT.

This clone appeared a few times. The chain recombines TRBV27 with TRBJ2-7; D uncertain. Germline CDR1 reads MNHEY; CDR2 reads SMNVEV (reference sequence). There are 13 residues in the CDR3. The V end was cut by 1 base, the J end by 3 bases, with 7 bases between. DNA for the CDR3: TGTGCCAGCAGTTTATTGAGAGGCTACGAGCAGTACTTC. Translated: CASSLLRGYEQYF.